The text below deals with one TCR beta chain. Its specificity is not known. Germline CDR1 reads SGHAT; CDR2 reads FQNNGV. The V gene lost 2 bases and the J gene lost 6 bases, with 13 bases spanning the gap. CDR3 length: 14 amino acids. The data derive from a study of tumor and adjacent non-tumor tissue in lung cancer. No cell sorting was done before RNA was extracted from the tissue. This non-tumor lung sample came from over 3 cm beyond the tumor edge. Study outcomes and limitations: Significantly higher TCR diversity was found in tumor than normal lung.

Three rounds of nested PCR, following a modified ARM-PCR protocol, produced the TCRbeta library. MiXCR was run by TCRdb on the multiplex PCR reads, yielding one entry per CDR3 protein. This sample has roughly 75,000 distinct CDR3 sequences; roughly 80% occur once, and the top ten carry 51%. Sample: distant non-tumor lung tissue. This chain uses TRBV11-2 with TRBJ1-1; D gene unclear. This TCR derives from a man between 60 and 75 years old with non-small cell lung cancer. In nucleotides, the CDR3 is TGTGCCAGCAGCTTATTCGGGAGGATCGCTGAAGCTTTCTTT. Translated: CASSLFGRIAEAFF. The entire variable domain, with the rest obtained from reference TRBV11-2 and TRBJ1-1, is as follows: EAGVAQSPRYKIIEKRQSVAFWCNPISGHATLYWYQQILGQGPKLLIQFQNNGVVDDSQLPKDRFSAERLKGVDSTLKIQPAKLEDSAVYLCASSLFGRIAEAFFGQGTRLTVV.